The source of this TCR beta chain is a study of T-cell reconstitution after alpha-beta-depleted transplantation in children. Trimming removed 2 bases at V and 2 bases at J, with 8 bases between. This CDR3 region has 13 residues. CDR1 and CDR2 (germline): SGHKS, YYEKEE (reference sequence). This clonotype has at least ten counts. Construction of the TCRbeta library involved unique molecular identifiers. In TCRdb, the PCR reads were re-called with MiXCR into one record per CDR3 protein. In the table there are roughly 89,000 distinct CDR3 sequences, less than 15% of which are singletons. The TCR was taken from a human donor who donated a stem cell graft to a child with inherited bone marrow failure. The gene calls are TRBV5-5 and TRBJ2-7, with no clear D. The sequencing here drew on PBMCs from the stem cell graft donor, taken from the stem cell graft. CDR3 residues: CASSLGLTYEQYF. The DNA for the CDR3 is TGTGCCAGCAGCTTAGGGCTAACCTACGAGCAGTACTTC. Variable domain in full (rest from reference TRBV5-5 and TRBJ2-7): DAGVTQSPTHLIKTRGQQVTLRCSPISGHKSVSWYQQVLGQGPQFIFQYYEKEERGRGNFPDRFSARQFPNYSSELNVNALLLGDSALYLCASSLGLTYEQYFGPGTRLTVT.